These 32 T cell receptor beta chains share one sample of origin, sequenced in a study of persistence of HIV-infected CD4 T cells. Cells were stimulated nonspecifically with anti-CD3/anti-CD28 magnetic beads. CD4+ T cells upregulating both CD40 ligand and CD69 were sorted as responding cells. For these receptors, no antigen is known. The immunoSEQ assay was version 4, run in survey mode. Method: immunoSEQ multiplex PCR; TCRdb's copy keeps in-frame clones and lacks some. Among approximately 44,000 clones listed, roughly nine tenths were seen once. The specimen comprised CD4+ T cells sorted from PBMCs after approximately 20-hour stimulation, sampled from a patient who received antiretroviral therapy. The source is an adult man with HIV who was CMV-seropositive.

J is TRBJ1-6 and V is TRBV27, with 7 nucleotides matching TRBD1. J lost 7 bases, V lost 6 bases, and 6 bases had no gene match. The length of the CDR3 is 14 residues. The germline gives CDR1 MNHEY, CDR2 SMNVEV (reference sequence). CDR3 nucleotide sequence: TGTGCCAGCAGGAGGGGGCAAGTAAATTCACCCCTCCACTTT. This sequence encodes CASRRGQVNSPLHF.

V and J are TRBV12-3 or TRBV12-4 and TRBJ2-7; D remains unclear. This CDR3 contains 13 residues. Deletions cut 3 bases from V and 6 bases from J, with 12 bases between. The CDR3 reads CASSFAERSEQYF. The CDR3 nucleotides read TGTGCCAGCAGTTTTGCAGAACGGTCCGAGCAGTACTTC.

The rearrangement uses TRBV19 and TRBJ1-3; D gene unclear. Trimming left V 4 bases short and J 8 bases short, with 9 bases between. Germline V gives CDR1 LNHDA, CDR2 SQIVND (reference sequence). The CDR3 is 12 amino acids. The DNA of the CDR3 is TGTGCCAGTAGTAAGTACGGAGACACCATATATTTT. Its translation is CASSKYGDTIYF.

The chain has TRBV5-5 and TRBJ1-1; no clear D gene. Trimming left V 1 base short and J 0 bases short, with 7 bases between. This CDR3 spans 14 amino acids. Germline V gives CDR1 SGHKS, CDR2 YYEKEE (reference sequence). CDR3 in DNA: TGTGCCAGCAGCTTGAATACGGTGAACACTGAAGCTTTCTTT. This encodes CASSLNTVNTEAFF. Complete variable domain (other parts from reference TRBV5-5 and TRBJ1-1): DAGVTQSPTHLIKTRGQQVTLRCSPISGHKSVSWYQQVLGQGPQFIFQYYEKEERGRGNFPDRFSARQFPNYSSELNVNALLLGDSALYLCASSLNTVNTEAFFGQGTRLTVV.

The rearrangement uses TRBV18 and TRBJ1-5; perhaps TRBD1 as D (6 bases). The germline V gene has CDR1 KGHSH and CDR2 LQKENI. Trimming removed 2 bases from V and 7 bases from J, with 18 bases in between. The CDR3 has 16 residues. The CDR3 here is CASSPNMGGADQPQHF. CDR3 nucleotide sequence: TGTGCCAGCTCACCAAACATGGGGGGCGCAGACCAGCCCCAGCATTTT.

Points on this clone: Other DNA variants within this sample encode the same CDR3. CDR3 bases: TGTGCCAGCAGGGGACAGGGGAGCTCCTACGAGCAGTACTTC. Its translation: CASRGQGSSYEQYF. V usage is TRBV28 and J usage is TRBJ2-7; 10 nucleotides line up with TRBD1. The CDR3 has 14 amino acids. Per the germline V gene, CDR1 is MDHEN and CDR2 is SYDVKM. Trimming took 6 bases from V and 0 from J; bases not matched to a gene: 2.

This chain connects TRBV6-5 to TRBJ1-5; 7 bases agree with TRBD1. The V and J ends lost 6 bases and 9 bases, in that order; junction bases with no gene match: 11. The CDR3 totals 14 residues. CDR1 and CDR2 (germline): MNHEY, SVGAGI. The CDR3 region is CASSSDRVFPPQHF. The DNA for the CDR3 is TGTGCCAGCAGCTCTGACAGGGTTTTCCCGCCCCAGCATTTT.

V and J are TRBV2 and TRBJ2-2; D is tentatively TRBD1 or TRBD2 (5 bases each). V lost 1 base and J lost 1, with 7 bases in between. The CDR3 runs 15 residues. Looked up from germline, CDR1 is SNHLY and CDR2 is FYNNEI. This chain's CDR3 is CASSEGDRNTGELFF. The CDR3, as DNA: TGTGCCAGCAGTGAAGGGGACCGGAACACCGGGGAGCTGTTTTTT.

The chain uses TRBV28 and TRBJ2-3; 12 bases match TRBD2. Trimming cost V 5 bases and J 5 bases; bases outside gene matches: 5. Germline CDR1 and CDR2: MDHEN and SYDVKM. This CDR3 comprises 15 residues. DNA for the CDR3: TGTGCCAGCAGTCTGTCTAGCGGGGGGGAAGATACGCAGTATTTT. Its translation: CASSLSSGGEDTQYF.

The table lists this clone with a few counts. V and J are TRBV19 and TRBJ1-1; 7 positions match TRBD1. This CDR3 is built from 14 residues. Looked up from germline, CDR1 is LNHDA and CDR2 is SQIVND (reference sequence). Unmatched junction bases numbered 17, after V lost 8 bases and J lost 11 bases. The CDR3 reads CASDTRTGNDRAFF. DNA of the CDR3: TGTGCCAGTGACACTCGGACAGGCAACGACCGGGCTTTCTTT.

The V call is TRBV2, the J call TRBJ2-4; TRBD1 or TRBD2 may be the D gene (5 bases each). Germline CDR1 SNHLY, CDR2 FYNNEI. This CDR3 is built from 14 residues. Trimming cost V 5 bases and J 13 bases, with 21 bases left between them. The CDR3 DNA reads as TGTGCCAGCAGTATAACCGGGACCTACGCGGTCCAGTACTTC. It encodes CASSITGTYAVQYF.

This clone was seen a few times. The chain couples TRBV10-1 to TRBJ2-7; 10 nucleotides match TRBD1. V gave up 5 bases and J gave up 8 bases; unmatched junction bases: 6. Looked up from germline, CDR1 is WNHNN and CDR2 is SYGVQD (reference sequence). This CDR3 is built from 13 residues. The chain's CDR3 is CASSRDRGSQQYF. In nucleotides, the CDR3 is TGCGCCAGCAGTAGGGACAGGGGCTCCCAGCAGTACTTC.

This clone was detected once. J is TRBJ1-1 and V is TRBV2, with D perhaps TRBD1 (6 bases). Germline lookup yields CDR1 SNHLY and CDR2 FYNNEI. This CDR3 is built from 13 residues. Between the trimmed V and J ends, which lost 5 bases and 4 bases, there was a span of 11 bases. The CDR3, as DNA: TGTGCCAGCAGTTCACAGGGCAGCACTGAAGCTTTCTTT. Residues: CASSSQGSTEAFF.

The sample holds one count of this clone. This chain uses TRBV7-8 with TRBJ1-4, with 7 bases identical to TRBD1. The CDR3 consists of 15 residues. The germline CDR1 and CDR2 sequences are SGHVS and FQNEAQ. Germline trimming cut 5 bases from V and 5 bases from J; bases unmatched to any gene: 8. The CDR3 loop reads CASSEQGGSNEKLFF. Here the CDR3 DNA reads TGTGCCAGCAGCGAGCAGGGGGGGTCAAATGAAAAACTGTTTTTT.

The CDR3 sequence is CASSLDPLSGANVLTF. CDR3 sequence (DNA): TGCGCCAGCAGCTTGGATCCGCTCTCTGGGGCCAACGTCCTGACTTTC. The chain uses TRBV5-1 and TRBJ2-6, with D unclear. The CDR3 extends over 16 amino acids. Deletions cut 0 bases from V and 0 bases from J, with 7 bases between. The germline CDR1 and CDR2 sequences are SGHRS and YFSETQ.

The chain links TRBV27 to TRBJ2-3, with unresolved D. Trimming took off 2 bases at V and 1 base at J, with 16 bases between the two ends. The germline V gene encodes CDR1 MNHEY and CDR2 SMNVEV (reference sequence). CDR3 size: 17 residues. The CDR3 protein is CASSLKGSVTGTDTQYF. In nucleotides, the CDR3 is TGTGCCAGCAGTTTAAAGGGATCCGTCACGGGCACAGATACGCAGTATTTT.

The chain uses TRBV6-1 and TRBJ2-7; D is possibly TRBD2 (6 bases). V was trimmed by 4 bases and J by 0 bases, leaving 19 bases between them. Germline values: CDR1 MNHNS, CDR2 SASEGT. The CDR3 sequence is 17 residues long. CDR3 in amino acids: CASSGDFGRSSSYEQYF. CDR3 DNA: TGTGCCAGCAGTGGGGACTTTGGTCGTTCGAGCTCCTACGAGCAGTACTTC.

The CDR3 is CSASHLAGSTDTQYF. The CDR3 region has the DNA TGCAGTGCTAGTCACCTAGCGGGGAGCACAGATACGCAGTATTTT. This rearrangement joins TRBV20-1 to TRBJ2-3; 9 positions match TRBD2. This CDR3 comprises 15 residues. V lost 3 bases and J lost 0; bases outside the gene matches: 4. Germline lookup yields CDR1 DFQATT and CDR2 SNEGSKA (reference sequence).

The genes are TRBV24-1 and TRBJ1-5; TRBD1 aligns across 8 bases. The CDR3 is made up of 16 amino acids. After removal of 4 bases from V and 4 bases from J, the junction contained 8 bases not matched to a gene. Germline V gives CDR1 KGHDR, CDR2 SFDVKD. CDR3 nucleotides: TGTGCCACCAGTGACCCCGGACAGGGCCTTAATCAGCCCCAGCATTTT. Residues: CATSDPGQGLNQPQHF.

This CDR3 reads CASSLGTVRNSPLHF. DNA of the CDR3: TGTGCCAGCAGTTTAGGTACAGTTAGAAATTCACCCCTCCACTTT. The chain joins TRBV27 to TRBJ1-6; D is ambiguous. CDR1 and CDR2 (germline): MNHEY, SMNVEV (reference sequence). This CDR3 is 15 amino acids long. V gave up 2 bases and J gave up 7 bases, with 12 bases separating them.

This chain connects TRBV5-1 to TRBJ2-3, with 9 bases matching TRBD2. The CDR3 is made up of 15 amino acids. V lost 6 bases and J lost 2; bases outside the gene matches: 7. CDR1 is SGHRS and CDR2 is YFSETQ in the germline V gene. CDR3 sequence reads: CASTPSGAYTDTQYF. Written as DNA, the CDR3 is TGCGCCAGCACACCTAGCGGGGCGTACACAGATACGCAGTATTTT.

This clone has just a few counts. The chain joins TRBV3-1 (or the pseudogene TRBV3-2) to TRBJ1-1; D is possibly TRBD1 (5 bases). The CDR3 has 16 amino acids. The V end was cut by 5 bases, the J end by 0 bases, with 16 bases between. The germline V gene has CDR1 LGHDT and CDR2 YNNKEL (reference sequence). CDR3 in DNA: TGTGCCAGCAGCTCCGGGTCCGGGGCCATGAACACTGAAGCTTTCTTT. Its protein product is CASSSGSGAMNTEAFF.

The rearrangement uses TRBV15 and TRBJ2-3; 7 nucleotides line up with TRBD2. The CDR3 spans 13 residues. Per germline, CDR1 LNHNV and CDR2 YYDKDF (reference sequence). J was trimmed by 8 bases and V by 6 bases; bases with no gene match: 8. CDR3 protein: CATRLGAGITQYF. In DNA, the CDR3 is TGTGCCACCAGGTTAGGAGCGGGGATTACGCAGTATTTT.

The V and J genes are TRBV6-6 and TRBJ2-2; D call uncertain. The CDR3 contains 12 residues. With 6 bases removed from V and 9 bases from J, the gap between germline ends came to 11 bases. Germline V gives CDR1 MNHNY, CDR2 SVGAGI (reference sequence). The chain's CDR3 is CASSLSGRELFF. CDR3 sequence (DNA): TGTGCCAGCAGCCTGTCGGGCAGGGAGCTGTTTTTT.

The chain is built from TRBV3-1 (or the pseudogene TRBV3-2) and TRBJ1-4; D perhaps matches TRBD1 (5 bases). Germline CDR1 LGHDT, CDR2 YNNKEL (reference sequence). CDR3 length: 13 residues. V lost 4 bases, J lost 7 bases, and 10 bases lay in between. DNA of the CDR3: TGTGCCAGCAGCCCACGGGGGAGTGAAAAACTGTTTTTT. This sequence encodes CASSPRGSEKLFF.

V gene TRBV28 combines with J gene TRBJ2-7; tentative D call: TRBD2 (6 bases). This CDR3 spans 13 amino acids. Germline V gene data show CDR1 as MDHEN and CDR2 as SYDVKM. V lost 5 bases and J 6 bases, leaving 14 bases between the germline ends. The CDR3 DNA sequence: TGTGCCAGCAGTACTACTAGCCTCCGCGAGCAGTACTTC. Its protein product is CASSTTSLREQYF.

V and J are TRBV5-1 and TRBJ1-3; D gene ambiguous. The CDR3 is 15 amino acids. Per germline, CDR1 SGHRS and CDR2 YFSETQ. With 4 bases removed from V and 0 bases from J, the gap between germline ends came to 11 bases. The CDR3 bases are TGCGCCAGCAGCCCAACGGTCTCCTCTGGAAACACCATATATTTT. Translating it yields CASSPTVSSGNTIYF. The variable domain in full, with the rest retrieved from reference TRBV5-1 and TRBJ1-3, is KAGVTQTPRYLIKTRGQQVTLSCSPISGHRSVSWYQQTPGQGLQFLFEYFSETQRNKGNFPGRFSGRQFSNSRSEMNVSTLELGDSALYLCASSPTVSSGNTIYFGEGSWLTVV.

The chain employs TRBV28 and TRBJ2-7, with 8 bases matching TRBD1. This CDR3 has 13 amino acids. Germline V gene sequence: CDR1 MDHEN, CDR2 SYDVKM. With 7 bases clipped from V and 4 bases from J, the junction kept 6 bases outside the gene matches. CDR3 amino acids: CASTPNRGYEQYF. The CDR3 bases are TGTGCCAGCACCCCAAACAGGGGGTACGAGCAGTACTTC. The full variable domain, rest sourced from reference TRBV28 and TRBJ2-7, is DVKVTQSSRYLVKRTGEKVFLECVQDMDHENMFWYRQDPGLGLRLIYFSYDVKMKEKGDIPEGYSVSREKKERFSLILESASTNQTSMYLCASTPNRGYEQYFGPGTRLTVT.

V gene TRBV7-3 combines with J gene TRBJ1-2; possibly TRBD1 for D (5 bases). Germline V CDR1 and CDR2: SGHTA, FQGTGA. V lost 4 bases and J lost 6, with 12 bases in between. The CDR3 contains 13 residues. CDR3 protein: CASSSLRGDGYTF. The DNA for the CDR3 is TGTGCCAGCAGCTCCCTCCGAGGGGATGGCTACACCTTC.

The chain has TRBV6-2 or TRBV6-3 and TRBJ1-3; a weak D match, TRBD1 (6 bases). The germline V gene encodes CDR1 MNHEY and CDR2 SVGEGT. Trimming removed 5 bases from V and 3 bases from J, with 11 bases in between. The CDR3 covers 14 residues. CDR3 in amino acids: CASSKTGLGNTIYF. Here the CDR3 DNA reads TGTGCCAGCAGTAAGACAGGACTTGGAAACACCATATATTTT.

V and J are TRBV19 and TRBJ1-2; no reliable D call. V was shortened by 3 bases and J by 4 bases, with 9 bases between the two germline ends. Germline CDR1 and CDR2: LNHDA and SQIVND (reference sequence). The CDR3 is 13 residues long. The DNA for the CDR3 is TGTGCCAGTAGTATCGGACTGACCTATGGCTACACCTTC. As protein: CASSIGLTYGYTF.

This chain joins TRBV4-1 and TRBJ2-3; D remains ambiguous. Germline V gives CDR1 MGHRA, CDR2 YSYEKL. CDR3 length equals 16 residues. Trimming left V 4 bases short and J 2 bases short, with 16 bases between. The CDR3 loop reads CASSPFSPPVTDTQYF. CDR3 coding DNA: TGCGCCAGCAGCCCTTTTAGTCCGCCTGTCACAGATACGCAGTATTTT.